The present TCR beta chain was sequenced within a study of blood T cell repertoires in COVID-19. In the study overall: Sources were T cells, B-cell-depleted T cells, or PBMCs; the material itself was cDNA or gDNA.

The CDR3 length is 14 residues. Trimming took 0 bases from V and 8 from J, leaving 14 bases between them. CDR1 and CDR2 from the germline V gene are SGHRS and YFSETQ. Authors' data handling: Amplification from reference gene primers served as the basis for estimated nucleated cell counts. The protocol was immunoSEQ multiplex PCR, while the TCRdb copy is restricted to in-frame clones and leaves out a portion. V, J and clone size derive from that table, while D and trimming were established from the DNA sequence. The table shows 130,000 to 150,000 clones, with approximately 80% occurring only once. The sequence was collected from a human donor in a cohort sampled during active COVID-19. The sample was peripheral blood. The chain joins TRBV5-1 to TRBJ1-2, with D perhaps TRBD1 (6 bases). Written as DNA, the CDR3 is TGCGCCAGCAGCTTGGGCACCGACCAGGGGGGCTACACCTTC. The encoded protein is CASSLGTDQGGYTF. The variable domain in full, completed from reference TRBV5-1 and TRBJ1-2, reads KAGVTQTPRYLIKTRGQQVTLSCSPISGHRSVSWYQQTPGQGLQFLFEYFSETQRNKGNFPGRFSGRQFSNSRSEMNVSTLELGDSALYLCASSLGTDQGGYTFGSGTRLTVV.